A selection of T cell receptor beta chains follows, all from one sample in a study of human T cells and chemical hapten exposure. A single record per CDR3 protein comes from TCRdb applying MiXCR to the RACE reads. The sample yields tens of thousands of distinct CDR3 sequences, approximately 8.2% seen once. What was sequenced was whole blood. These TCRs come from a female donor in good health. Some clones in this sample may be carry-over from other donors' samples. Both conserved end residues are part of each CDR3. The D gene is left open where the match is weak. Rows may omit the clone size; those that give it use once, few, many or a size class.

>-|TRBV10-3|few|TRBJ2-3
CAISVSPGEKDTQYF
TGTGCCATCAGTGTATCCCCAGGGGAGAAAGATACGCAGTATTTT
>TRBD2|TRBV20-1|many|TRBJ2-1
CSARVEGLAGVPSYNEQFF
TGCAGTGCTAGAGTAGAGGGACTAGCGGGAGTCCCCTCCTACAATGAGCAGTTCTTC
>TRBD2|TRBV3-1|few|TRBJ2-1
CASSQGLAGNPFF
TGTGCCAGCAGCCAAGGACTAGCGGGAAACCCGTTCTTC
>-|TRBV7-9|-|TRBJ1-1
CASSAGLNTEAFF
TGTGCCAGCAGCGCGGGCCTCAACACTGAAGCTTTCTTT
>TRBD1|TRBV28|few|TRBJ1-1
CASSLAPGGMNTEAFF
TGTGCCAGCAGTTTAGCCCCAGGGGGGATGAACACTGAAGCTTTCTTT
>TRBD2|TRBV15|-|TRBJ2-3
CATSGPLAGADTQYF
TGTGCCACCAGCGGACCCCTAGCGGGAGCAGATACGCAGTATTTT
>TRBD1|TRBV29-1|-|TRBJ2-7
CSVNRRGLGTGSYEQYF
TGCAGCGTCAATAGACGGGGCCTGGGGACAGGGTCGTACGAGCAGTACTTC
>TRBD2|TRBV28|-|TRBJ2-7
CASSSTREASYEQYF
TGTGCCAGCAGTTCGACCCGGGAGGCCTCCTACGAGCAGTACTTC
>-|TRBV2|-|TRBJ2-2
CASSLETGELFF
TGTGCCAGCAGTTTAGAAACCGGGGAGCTGTTTTTT
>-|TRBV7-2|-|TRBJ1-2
CASTLRQFNYGYTF
TGTGCCAGCACCCTTCGACAGTTTAACTATGGCTACACCTTC
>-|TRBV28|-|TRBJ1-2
CASSFRRINYGYTF
TGTGCCAGCAGTTTTAGGCGGATAAACTATGGCTACACCTTC
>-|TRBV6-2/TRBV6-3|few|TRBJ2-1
CASSYRSEGEQFF
TGTGCCAGCAGTTACAGGTCGGAGGGTGAGCAGTTCTTC
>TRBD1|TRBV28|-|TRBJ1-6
CASSPRTGLTGLSSPLHF
TGTGCCAGCAGTCCACGTACCGGGCTGACAGGGCTTAGTTCACCCCTCCACTTT
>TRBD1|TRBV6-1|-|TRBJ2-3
CASSEFTGGTDTQYF
TGTGCCAGCAGTGAATTTACAGGGGGTACAGATACGCAGTATTTT
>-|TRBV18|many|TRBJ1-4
CASSRNEKLFF
TGTGCCAGCTCACGGAATGAAAAACTGTTTTTT
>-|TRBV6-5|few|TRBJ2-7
CASSYGGGWEQYF
TGTGCCAGCAGTTACGGGGGCGGATGGGAGCAGTACTTC
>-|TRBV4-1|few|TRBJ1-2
CASSQESRQGNYGYTF
TGCGCCAGCAGCCAAGAGAGTCGGCAGGGTAACTATGGCTACACCTTC
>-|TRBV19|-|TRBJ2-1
CASSIVVGNEQFF
TGTGCCAGTAGTATCGTAGTTGGGAATGAGCAGTTCTTC
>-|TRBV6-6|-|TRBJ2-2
CASSSWGDGELFF
TGTGCCAGCAGCTCGTGGGGGGACGGGGAGCTGTTTTTT
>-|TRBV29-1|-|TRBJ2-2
CSSRDSNTGELFF
TGCAGCTCCCGGGATTCCAACACCGGGGAGCTGTTTTTT
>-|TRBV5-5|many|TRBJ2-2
CASSLGFGGTNTGELFF
TGTGCCAGCAGCTTGGGTTTTGGGGGGACGAACACCGGGGAGCTGTTTTTT
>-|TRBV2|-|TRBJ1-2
CASTESRGIVGYTF
TGTGCCAGCACCGAAAGTAGGGGAATCGTTGGCTACACCTTC
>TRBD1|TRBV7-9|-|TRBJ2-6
CASSAPGQGLTGANVLTF
TGTGCCAGCAGCGCTCCGGGACAGGGCTTGACTGGGGCCAACGTCCTGACTTTC
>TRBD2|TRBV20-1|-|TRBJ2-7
CSATYPTSGSYEQYF
TGCAGTGCCACGTACCCTACTAGCGGGAGCTACGAGCAGTACTTC
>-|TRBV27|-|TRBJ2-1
CASSLSRPTGGVGGRAGYNEQFF
TGTGCCAGCAGTTTATCAAGGCCGACAGGGGGGGTTGGCGGGAGGGCCGGGTACAATGAGCAGTTCTTC
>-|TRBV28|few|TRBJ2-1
CASSPRNLASLDEQFF
TGTGCCAGCAGCCCCCGGAACCTAGCTAGCCTCGATGAGCAGTTCTTC
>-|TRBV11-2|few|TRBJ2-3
CASSLLLEGDTQYF
TGTGCCAGCAGCTTATTACTTGAGGGAGATACGCAGTATTTT
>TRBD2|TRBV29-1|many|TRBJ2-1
CSAGRAGGFYNEQFF
TGCAGCGCTGGCCGGGCGGGAGGGTTTTACAATGAGCAGTTCTTC
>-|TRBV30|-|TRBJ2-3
CAWSRLERTDTQYF
TGTGCCTGGAGTCGACTTGAGAGAACAGATACGCAGTATTTT
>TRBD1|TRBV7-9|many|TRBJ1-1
CASSNLQGAGTNTEAFF
TGTGCCAGCAGCAACCTACAGGGGGCTGGTACGAACACTGAAGCTTTCTTT
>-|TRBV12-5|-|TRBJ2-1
CASGYGRYNEQFF
TGTGCTAGTGGTTATGGACGGTACAATGAGCAGTTCTTC
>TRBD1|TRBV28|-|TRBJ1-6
CASSGHRGNSALHF
TGTGCCAGCAGTGGACACAGGGGGAATTCAGCCCTCCACTTT
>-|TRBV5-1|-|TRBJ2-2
CASSRAVNTGELFF
TGCGCCAGCAGCCGAGCGGTGAACACCGGGGAGCTGTTTTTT
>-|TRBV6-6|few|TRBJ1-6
CASSYSHGVGYSPLHF
TGTGCCAGCAGTTACTCCCATGGGGTAGGATATTCACCCCTCCACTTT
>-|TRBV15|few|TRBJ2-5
CATSRGQRYQETQYF
TGTGCCACCAGCAGAGGCCAGCGGTACCAAGAGACCCAGTACTTC
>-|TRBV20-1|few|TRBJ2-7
CSAREVGEHEQYF
TGCAGTGCTAGAGAAGTAGGTGAGCACGAGCAGTACTTC
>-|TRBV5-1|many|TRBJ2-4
CASSLSDSVAKNIQYF
TGCGCCAGCAGCTTGAGTGACAGTGTAGCCAAAAACATTCAGTACTTC
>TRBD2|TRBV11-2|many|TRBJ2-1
CASSLALAGYNEQFF
TGTGCCAGCAGCTTAGCCCTAGCGGGATACAATGAGCAGTTCTTC
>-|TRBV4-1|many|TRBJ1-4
CASSQDFGGGEKLFF
TGCGCCAGCAGCCAAGATTTCGGGGGCGGTGAAAAACTGTTTTTT
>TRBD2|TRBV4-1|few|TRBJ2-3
CASSHPLAGAKDTQYF
TGCGCCAGCAGCCACCCACTAGCGGGAGCTAAAGATACGCAGTATTTT
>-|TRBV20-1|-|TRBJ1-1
CSARGLGSPNTEAFF
TGCAGTGCTAGAGGTTTGGGCAGCCCGAACACTGAAGCTTTCTTT
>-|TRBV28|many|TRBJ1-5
CASSLPRVRAGSNQPQHF
TGTGCCAGCAGTTTACCCCGAGTCAGGGCGGGTAGCAATCAGCCCCAGCATTTT
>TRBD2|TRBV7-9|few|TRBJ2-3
CASRSLGLVVDTQYF
TGTGCCAGCAGAAGCCTGGGACTAGTAGTGGATACGCAGTATTTT
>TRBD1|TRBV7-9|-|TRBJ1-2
CASSRGQVQGYTF
TGTGCCAGCAGCCGCGGACAGGTTCAAGGCTACACCTTC
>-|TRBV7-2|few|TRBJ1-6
CASSLVDSPLHF
TGTGCCAGCAGCTTAGTAGACTCACCCCTCCACTTT
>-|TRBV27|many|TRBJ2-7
CASSLGLSYEQYF
TGTGCCAGCAGTTTAGGCCTCTCCTACGAGCAGTACTTC
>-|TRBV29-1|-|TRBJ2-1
CSVAGLNYNEQFF
TGCAGCGTTGCCGGACTGAACTACAATGAGCAGTTCTTC
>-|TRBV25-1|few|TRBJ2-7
CASSPRGSSYEQYF
TGTGCCAGCAGCCCGAGAGGGAGCTCCTACGAGCAGTACTTC
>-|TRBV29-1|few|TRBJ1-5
CSVSQGMYQPQHF
TGCAGCGTCTCGCAGGGGATGTATCAGCCCCAGCATTTT
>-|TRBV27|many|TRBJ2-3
CASSLTSFSTDTQYF
TGTGCCAGCAGTTTAACCTCATTTAGCACAGATACGCAGTATTTT
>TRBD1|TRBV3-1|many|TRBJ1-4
CASSQTGRGGKLFF
TGTGCCAGCAGCCAGACAGGGCGGGGAGGAAAACTGTTTTTT
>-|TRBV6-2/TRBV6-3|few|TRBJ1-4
CASSAIATNEKLFF
TGTGCCAGCAGTGCAATTGCAACTAATGAAAAACTGTTTTTT
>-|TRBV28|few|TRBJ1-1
CASSPPGGGVYEAFF
TGTGCCAGCAGTCCGCCGGGGGGGGGCGTATACGAAGCTTTCTTT
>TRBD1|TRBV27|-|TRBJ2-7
CASSRSGTGKEQYF
TGTGCCAGCAGTCGAAGCGGGACAGGGAAGGAGCAGTACTTC
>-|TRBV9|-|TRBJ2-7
CASSVESGGGYEQYF
TGTGCCAGCAGCGTGGAGAGCGGTGGGGGCTACGAGCAGTACTTC
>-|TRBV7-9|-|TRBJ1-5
CASSPTGQPQHF
TGTGCCAGCAGCCCCACCGGGCAGCCCCAGCATTTT
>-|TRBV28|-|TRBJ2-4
CASSLSKIQYF
TGTGCCAGCAGTTTATCGAAAATTCAGTACTTC
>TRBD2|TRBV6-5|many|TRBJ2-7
CASKVGGSLNEQYF
TGTGCCAGTAAGGTCGGGGGGAGCCTGAACGAGCAGTACTTC
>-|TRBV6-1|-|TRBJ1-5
CASKGGGLRQPQHF
TGTGCCAGCAAGGGCGGGGGCCTTAGGCAGCCCCAGCATTTT